The present T cell receptor beta chain was sequenced within a study of T cells in Graves' hyperthyroidism and ophthalmopathy. Patients were aged 18 to 65, had disease duration under 2 months, and had newly diagnosed hyperthyroidism. TCR beta CDR3 regions were amplified from RNA transcripts. HTBI primers were employed in a first-round RT-PCR of the TCR CDR3. MiXCR, run by TCRdb on the multiplex PCR reads, gives a single entry per CDR3 protein. The repertoire holds approximately 560,000 distinct CDR3 sequences, around 46% seen once, with 8.2% in the top ten. The CDR3 has 16 amino acids. Trimming removed 0 bases from V and 7 bases from J; junction bases left unmatched: 5. The germline V gene has CDR1 SGDLS and CDR2 YYNGEE. As regards this clonotype: What it recognizes is unknown.

Study observations and caveats: Clonotypes that were expanded in thyroid above 0.001 mostly appeared in blood too. Using 13 V-J features, a model discriminated ophthalmopathy from stable hyperthyroidism. Prediction of ophthalmopathy progression came a median about 6 months pre-onset.

This rearrangement joins TRBV9 to TRBJ2-2; TRBD2 agrees at 11 bases. This TCR derives from a woman under 30 with Graves' hyperthyroidism. Material: peripheral blood or thyroid tissue (not recorded which). The CDR3 DNA is TGTGCCAGCAGCGTAGCACTAGCGGGAGCGAGCGGGGAGCTGTTTTTT. Its translation: CASSVALAGASGELFF. The entire variable domain, with the rest obtained from reference TRBV9 and TRBJ2-2, is as follows: DSGVTQTPKHLITATGQRVTLRCSPRSGDLSVYWYQQSLDQGLQFLIQYYNGEERAKGNILERFSAQQFPDLHSELNLSSLELGDSALYFCASSVALAGASGELFFGEGSRLTVL.